This paragraph covers one T cell receptor (beta chain) sequence. This clone occurred once. Its antigen target is currently unknown. No much larger clone exists at a distance of one base, and base qualities are not known. Trimming removed 1 base from V and 4 bases from J; the gene matches leave 5 bases unexplained. From the cysteine through the phenylalanine, the CDR3 covers 16 amino acids. Only the CDR3 DNA is retained, 48 bases long and in frame from the first base. In the germline V gene, CDR1 corresponds to MGHRA and CDR2 to YSYEKL. Donors were healthy HIV-negative adults with no recently reported acute infections or vaccinations. Every donor was a Caucasian adult residing in Nashville, Tennessee, USA. CD4+ T cells were enriched by magnetic negative selection; naive cells were then positively selected on CD45RA, and the negative fraction formed the memory subset. Blood was obtained by leukapheresis, after which PBMCs were separated by Ficoll-Histopaque density gradient centrifugation and cryopreserved in liquid nitrogen vapor phase. Analytical flow cytometry was used to check the purity and quantity of every magnetically sorted T cell population. Genomic DNA was isolated from every sorted fraction and measured by UV absorbance on a Nanodrop 2000c.

This sample stems from a study of shared clonotypes between healthy human individuals (dated by TCRdb to 2019 to 2021). For the wider study: The cohort included three men and two women between 18 and 49 years of age. Blood TCR repertoires of about 5 healthy adults were deeply sequenced to estimate repertoire size and the extent of clonotype sharing between individuals. Leukapheresis yielded between about 0.94 and 9.5 billion PBMCs per donor. Libraries were prepared and TCR repertoires were sequenced by different laboratories using diverse techniques, in order to increase sequencing depth and limit assay-specific biases. For each donor, three plates each were used for CD4 naive and CD4 memory, two plates were used for CD8 naive, and one plate was used for CD8 memory. Findings and caveats that apply to the study as a whole: Because the study included only a small number of donors, the genetic and exposure-history diversity represented was limited. Pairwise subsampling led to the expectation that sequencing depth would affect the degree of clonotype sharing among donors. Sampling was restricted to blood, and TCR repertoires in tissues likely differ from the TCR repertoires found in blood. Even with the large sequencing depth, rarefaction of the sorted-subset datasets indicated that sequencing was incomplete. Across a handful of donors, around 5% of naive CD4, roughly 3.8% of naive CD8, about 2.3% of memory CD4, and under 0.45% of memory CD8 clonotypes were shared. Estimated clonotype richness was generally larger for naive than for memory subsets. Compared with non-shared clonotypes, clonotypes shared by all four sorted-subset donors had higher generation probabilities.

Using the deep immunoSEQ assay, multiplex PCR amplified TCR CDR3 regions from genomic DNA. Extracted genomic DNA from each cell subset was spread evenly across all wells of several immunoSEQ 96-well plates, with each plate serving as a replicate. For sorted subsets, each replicate PCR was loaded with approximately 200 ng genomic DNA, equivalent to 32,000 or so T cell genomes. Purified libraries were measured with a Qubit 3.0 fluorometer, size-checked on a Bioanalyzer 2100, and measured again with the KAPA Library Quantification kit. A separate single-read 150-cycle Illumina NextSeq 550 flow cell was used to sequence each immunoSEQ 96-well plate. On the authors' methods: The immunoSEQ output contained only junctional sequences without quality scores, so filtering could not match that applied to full-length reads. Sequences were annotated with PyIR, a Python wrapper for IgBLAST v1.9, using IMGT germline references to assign V/J genes and CDR3. Reads were removed for weak V/J assignments (E-value above 1e-6), missing CDR3, stop codons, out-of-frame junctions, or ambiguous translated residues. V3J clonotypes were defined by identical inferred V gene, J gene, and CDR3 amino acid sequence. The percentage overlap between two repertoires was calculated by dividing the number of shared unique clonotypes by the size of the smaller repertoire. RTK rarefaction, the Chao1 estimator, and Recon v2.1 estimates of unobserved clonotypes were used to assess repertoire richness. OLGA was used to compute generation probabilities for all TCRbeta clonotypes that the gDNA method yielded from four donors. In its TCRdb copy, this immuneACCESS table keeps in-frame sequences only and misses some clones. Where compared with another copy, unresolved V genes explain less than half of these, and the others have no known cause. From that table come the V and J calls and clone size; the DNA was used to work out D and trimming. The sample data list millions of clones, and 85% to 95% of these were observed just once. 0.3% to 0.4% of the sample comes from the top ten.

The sequencing input was naive CD4+ T cells from PBMCs. This sample's cell subset or site label indicates: CD45RA+ positively selected. The V gene is TRBV4-1 and the J gene is TRBJ2-3; TRBD1 matches 10 bases in the middle. The receptor comes from a man aged 18-30 years in good health. Some clones in this sample may be carry-over from other donors' samples. The DNA reads TGCGCCAGCAGCCAAGGCCGGGACAGGGGCCCAGATACGCAGTATTTT. This is translated as CASSQGRDRGPDTQYF.